A selection of T cell receptor beta chains follows, all from one sample in a study of T cells expressing NK-cell markers. TCRdb derives one entry per CDR3 protein from the 5' RACE reads, leaving out DNA. The sample totals a few hundred thousand distinct CDR3 sequences; its top ten clones hold roughly 5.2%. Sequenced input: blood T cells: a sorted CD56 or NKG2C T cell subset, CD4+ or CD8+ T cells, or bulk PBMC T cells (not recorded which). These receptors originate from a man aged 18 to 69 in good health. CDR3s include the opening cysteine and the closing phenylalanine or tryptophan.

v_gene: TRBV7-2; j_gene: TRBJ2-5; CDR3aa: CASSRTGPRETQYF
v_gene: TRBV18; j_gene: TRBJ2-2; CDR3aa: CASSRVKNTGELFF
v_gene: TRBV7-8; j_gene: TRBJ2-7; CDR3aa: CASRDRGREQYF
v_gene: TRBV18; j_gene: TRBJ2-7; CDR3aa: CASSPITRVYEQYF
v_gene: TRBV12-3/TRBV12-4; j_gene: TRBJ1-5; CDR3aa: CASSPRRGRQPQHF
v_gene: TRBV5-1; j_gene: TRBJ2-3; CDR3aa: CASSSTGETDTQYF
v_gene: TRBV20-1; j_gene: TRBJ2-7; CDR3aa: CSAVVQEPEQYF
v_gene: TRBV7-9; j_gene: TRBJ2-6; CDR3aa: CASIKASGANVLTF
v_gene: TRBV27; j_gene: TRBJ1-5; CDR3aa: CASSSRQGVVNQPQHF
v_gene: TRBV30; j_gene: TRBJ1-1; CDR3aa: CAWRPRTGEAFF
v_gene: TRBV19; j_gene: TRBJ1-5; CDR3aa: CAGSPGTGGSQPQHF
v_gene: TRBV7-6; j_gene: TRBJ2-3; CDR3aa: CASSLTPGLAGTDTQYF
v_gene: TRBV28; j_gene: TRBJ2-2; CDR3aa: CAIGQGPGELFF
v_gene: TRBV7-2; j_gene: TRBJ2-3; CDR3aa: CASSLFTGVNTDTQYF
v_gene: TRBV20-1; j_gene: TRBJ2-1; CDR3aa: CSVSVGGWNEQFF
v_gene: TRBV7-7; j_gene: TRBJ2-1; CDR3aa: CASSPGQSRGYNEQFF
v_gene: TRBV18; j_gene: TRBJ2-7; CDR3aa: CASSPPRQASSYEQYF
v_gene: TRBV28; j_gene: TRBJ1-1; CDR3aa: CATWDRGIAEAFF
v_gene: TRBV12-3/TRBV12-4; j_gene: TRBJ2-7; CDR3aa: CASTTSGRQYF
v_gene: TRBV20-1; j_gene: TRBJ1-2; CDR3aa: CSASGDSANYGYTF
v_gene: TRBV11-2; j_gene: TRBJ2-7; CDR3aa: CASSSGNYRVEQYF
v_gene: TRBV19; j_gene: TRBJ2-7; CDR3aa: CASRSSAGTYEQYF
v_gene: TRBV2; j_gene: TRBJ2-7; CDR3aa: CASSTDRGHAEQYF
v_gene: TRBV28; j_gene: TRBJ2-1; CDR3aa: CASQPAAYKVNEQFF
v_gene: TRBV12-3/TRBV12-4; j_gene: TRBJ2-3; CDR3aa: CASCSGTPDVLDTQYF
v_gene: TRBV6-6; j_gene: TRBJ2-1; CDR3aa: CASSLVGGDEQFF
v_gene: TRBV11-2; j_gene: TRBJ2-6; CDR3aa: CASSLEGGRVLSGANVLTF
v_gene: TRBV5-4; j_gene: TRBJ1-5; CDR3aa: CASSRDLAGPQHF
v_gene: TRBV19; j_gene: TRBJ1-5; CDR3aa: CASSSRTTMYSNQPQHF
v_gene: TRBV5-1; j_gene: TRBJ2-7; CDR3aa: CASSLAAGGQPYEQYF
v_gene: TRBV9; j_gene: TRBJ1-6; CDR3aa: CASSGDSSYSPLHF
v_gene: TRBV7-9; j_gene: TRBJ2-2; CDR3aa: CASSLVSQGNTGELFF
v_gene: TRBV5-1; j_gene: TRBJ2-7; CDR3aa: CASSVTGGPAEEQYF
v_gene: TRBV21-1; j_gene: TRBJ2-7; CDR3aa: CASSPGLAAFSYEQYF